A selection of T cell receptor beta chains follows, all from one sample in a study of blood T cell repertoires in COVID-19. Assay used: immunoSEQ multiplex PCR; TCRdb lists only in-frame clones, some missing. The top ten hold roughly 3.2% of the sample, which has around 250,000 clones, around 83% seen once. Input material: peripheral blood. All receptors come from a woman aged 18-35 years with acute or convalescent COVID-19. CDR3s include the opening cysteine and the closing phenylalanine or tryptophan. Each record gives: D gene, J gene, V gene, clone size, CDR3 protein, CDR3 DNA. A D gene is named only where the DNA matches it firmly. The size entry is marked missing in some rows and otherwise reads once, few, many or a size class.

TRBD2 TRBJ2-5 TRBV5-1 NA CASSPTSGRAGETQYF TGCGCCAGCAGCCCAACTAGCGGGAGGGCTGGGGAGACCCAGTACTTC
TRBD2 TRBJ2-7 TRBV3-1/TRBV3-2 NA CASSQDLTSGEQYF TGTGCCAGCAGCCAAGATCTTACTAGCGGCGAGCAGTACTTC
TRBD1 TRBJ1-5 TRBV4-1 NA CASSQNRGRQPQHF TGCGCCAGCAGCCAGAACAGGGGGAGACAGCCCCAGCATTTT
TRBD2 TRBJ2-1 TRBV19 NA CASSIHSSASGGEQFF TGTGCCAGTAGTATACATTCTAGCGCATCGGGGGGTGAGCAGTTCTTC
TRBD1 TRBJ2-5 TRBV18 NA CASSQNPGQAGTQYF TGTGCCAGCTCACAAAACCCGGGACAGGCGGGGACCCAGTACTTC
NA TRBJ1-1 TRBV27 NA CASSLSARENTEAFF TGTGCCAGCAGTTTATCTGCCAGGGAAAACACTGAAGCTTTCTTT
NA TRBJ2-3 TRBV7-2 NA CASIRNSGTDTQYF TGTGCCAGCATTCGAAACTCGGGAACAGATACGCAGTATTTT
NA TRBJ1-1 TRBV6-5 NA CASSLQEANTEAFF TGTGCCAGCAGTCTCCAAGAAGCGAACACTGAAGCTTTCTTT
TRBD1 TRBJ2-3 TRBV15 NA CATSRVTGVTDTQYF TGTGCCACCAGCAGAGTAACAGGGGTTACAGATACGCAGTATTTT
TRBD2 TRBJ2-5 TRBV2 NA CASSVGSGSQETQYF TGTGCCAGCAGTGTAGGTAGCGGGTCCCAAGAGACCCAGTACTTC
NA TRBJ2-5 TRBV14 NA CASSGARGVLETQYF TGTGCCAGCAGCGGGGCGCGGGGAGTTCTCGAGACCCAGTACTTC
TRBD1 TRBJ1-1 TRBV7-8 NA CASSKAGGANTEAFF TGTGCCAGCAGCAAAGCAGGGGGCGCGAACACTGAAGCTTTCTTT
NA TRBJ2-5 TRBV6-2/TRBV6-3 NA CASSYPLTGPRKRQETQYF TGTGCCAGCAGTTACCCACTTACAGGGCCCCGCAAGAGACAAGAGACCCAGTACTTC
TRBD1 TRBJ1-1 TRBV20-1 NA CSASSGTGRDTEAFF TGCAGTGCTAGTTCCGGGACAGGGAGAGACACTGAAGCTTTCTTT
TRBD2 TRBJ2-3 TRBV5-8 NA CASSLPSGSSDTQYF TGTGCCAGCAGCTTGCCTAGCGGGAGTTCAGATACGCAGTATTTT
TRBD2 TRBJ2-1 TRBV20-1 NA CSASEGLATHEQFF TGCAGTGCTAGTGAAGGACTAGCGACCCATGAGCAGTTCTTC
NA TRBJ1-5 TRBV21-1 NA CASSKRNSRSNQPQHF TGTGCCAGCAGCAAGCGTAATAGTCGAAGCAATCAGCCCCAGCATTTT
TRBD1 TRBJ2-7 TRBV7-9 NA CASSLYRGGNEQYF TGTGCCAGCAGCCTATACAGGGGCGGCAACGAGCAGTACTTC
NA TRBJ2-3 TRBV24-1 NA CATSEGTPDTQYF TGTGCCACCAGTGAGGGCACCCCAGATACGCAGTATTTT
TRBD1 TRBJ1-1 TRBV4-2 NA CASSLTSDRGDTEAFF TGTGCCAGCAGCCTAACTTCGGACAGGGGAGACACTGAAGCTTTCTTT
TRBD1 TRBJ2-4 TRBV6-4 NA CASSEMTGSIQYF TGTGCCAGCAGTGAGATGACAGGGTCCATTCAGTACTTC
TRBD1 TRBJ2-3 TRBV3-1/TRBV3-2 NA CASSQQTGADTQYF TGTGCCAGCAGCCAACAGACAGGGGCAGATACGCAGTATTTT
TRBD1 TRBJ2-7 TRBV5-1 NA CASSWTGNYEQYF TGCGCCAGCAGCTGGACAGGAAACTACGAGCAGTACTTC
NA TRBJ1-2 TRBV7-9 NA CASSYQLTGSNSYGYTF TGTGCCAGCAGCTACCAATTAACAGGGAGTAACAGCTATGGCTACACCTTC
TRBD1 TRBJ1-4 TRBV19 NA CASSSRQGVSIF TGTGCCAGTAGTTCGCGACAGGGTGTGTCGATTTTT
TRBD1 TRBJ2-3 TRBV19 NA CASRGGARGTDTQYF TGTGCCAGTCGAGGGGGCGCAAGGGGCACAGATACGCAGTATTTT
NA TRBJ1-5 TRBV7-6 NA CASSLGGMAGGDQPQHF TGTGCCAGCAGCTTAGGTGGTATGGCAGGAGGGGATCAGCCCCAGCATTTT
NA TRBJ2-1 TRBV24-1 NA CATSDYPTLTGEQFF TGTGCCACCAGTGATTACCCTACCTTGACGGGTGAGCAGTTCTTC
NA TRBJ2-4 TRBV6-5 once CASRPTVSQDIQYF TGTGCCAGCAGGCCCACAGTTTCCCAAGACATTCAGTACTTC
TRBD1 TRBJ1-1 TRBV25-1 NA CASSEWGQRAFF TGTGCCAGCAGTGAATGGGGACAGAGGGCTTTCTTT
NA TRBJ2-2 TRBV27 NA CASSLWGDANTGELFF TGTGCCAGCAGTTTATGGGGAGACGCGAACACCGGGGAGCTGTTTTTT
NA TRBJ2-3 TRBV7-7 NA CASSLPELKLTDTQYF TGTGCTAGCAGCTTACCCGAGCTAAAACTCACAGATACGCAGTATTTT
TRBD2 TRBJ2-7 TRBV19 NA CASSVAGTRSYEQYF TGTGCCAGTAGTGTAGCGGGAACTCGCTCCTACGAGCAGTACTTC
NA TRBJ1-2 TRBV27 NA CASSLSAGSGGYTF TGTGCCAGCAGTTTATCAGCAGGGTCAGGCGGCTACACCTTC
NA TRBJ1-1 TRBV13 NA CASSLGRGGAFF TGTGCCAGCAGCTTGGGGAGGGGAGGAGCTTTCTTT
NA TRBJ2-5 TRBV13 NA CASRTSRDSQETQYF TGTGCCAGCAGGACCTCGAGGGATTCGCAAGAGACCCAGTACTTC
NA TRBJ2-1 TRBV7-9 NA CASSLEREYNEQFF TGTGCCAGCAGCTTAGAAAGGGAGTACAATGAGCAGTTCTTC
NA TRBJ2-2 TRBV29-1 NA CSGLGAAENTGELFF TGCAGCGGACTAGGTGCAGCGGAGAACACCGGGGAGCTGTTTTTT
TRBD1 TRBJ1-5 TRBV5-1 few CASSFEGGGQPQHF TGCGCCAGCAGTTTCGAAGGGGGCGGGCAGCCCCAGCATTTT
TRBD2 TRBJ2-5 TRBV5-1 few CASSLGASGETQYF TGCGCCAGCAGCTTGGGCGCTAGCGGAGAGACCCAGTACTTC
TRBD1 TRBJ1-2 TRBV25-1 few CASRQGGGYTF TGTGCCAGCAGACAGGGGGGTGGCTACACCTTC
NA TRBJ1-5 TRBV28 once CASSSGGTNQPQHF TGTGCCAGCAGTTCCGGGGGTACGAATCAGCCCCAGCATTTT
TRBD2 TRBJ2-4 TRBV7-2 NA CASSPTSVGNIQYF TGTGCCAGCAGCCCTACTAGCGTGGGAAACATTCAGTACTTC
TRBD2 TRBJ2-7 TRBV28 NA CASSLRAAGGRWQYF TGTGCCAGCAGTTTAAGGGCAGCGGGAGGGCGGTGGCAGTACTTC
TRBD2 TRBJ2-2 TRBV4-3 NA CASSLYHRTSGSLTGELFF TGCGCCAGCAGCCTATACCACCGGACTAGCGGGAGTCTCACCGGGGAGCTGTTTTTT
TRBD1 TRBJ2-1 TRBV28 NA CASSAPGTGAYNEQFF TGTGCCAGCAGTGCCCCCGGGACAGGGGCCTACAATGAGCAGTTCTTC
NA TRBJ2-2 TRBV14 NA CASTKGGALNTGELFF TGTGCCAGCACGAAAGGGGGGGCCTTGAACACCGGGGAGCTGTTTTTT
TRBD2 TRBJ2-1 TRBV13 NA CASSFFSGKRSYNEQFF TGTGCCAGCAGCTTTTTCAGCGGGAAACGCTCCTACAATGAGCAGTTCTTC
NA TRBJ2-2 TRBV21-1 NA CASSNPGGVRDTGELFF TGTGCCAGCAGCAATCCAGGGGGAGTTCGGGACACCGGGGAGCTGTTTTTT